This T cell receptor beta chain was sequenced in a study of blood T cell repertoires in COVID-19 (dated by TCRdb to about 2020). About the investigation overall: Samples covering the acute and convalescent phases of COVID-19 were provided by collaborators in the United States, Italy and Spain. The repertoires were made available in a free public database intended to serve as a resource for research on the immune response to SARS-CoV-2. The samples were drawn from the first 160 participants of the ongoing ImmuneRACE study and from 1,254 subjects provided by 6 global collaborators. HLA class I and class II types, where available, came from metadata supplied by the sample provider rather than from assay-based typing. Sample metadata almost always included a de-identified subject ID, COVID-19 status, age in years and sex. The prospective study material was composed of cDNA or gDNA derived from T cells, B-cell-depleted T cells, or PBMCs. Deeply sampled blood TCRbeta repertoires from subjects exposed to, actively infected with, or recovered from COVID-19 were included in the dataset.

In the case of this clone: Its antigen target is currently unknown. No per-base quality is available; no much larger clone lies one base away.

CDR1 SGHTA and CDR2 FQGTGA were looked up in the germline V gene. V ends up 5 bases short and J 2 bases short, with an unmatched junction base count of 7. The CDR3 holds 17 amino acids from the cysteine to the phenylalanine. CDR3 DNA only is kept here, 51 bases in frame from base 1. The immunoSEQ Assay, a bias-controlled multiplex PCR, was used to amplify TCRbeta CDR3 regions from genomic DNA. Under the source paper's analysis protocol: The number of nucleated cells in each sample was estimated by amplification of reference gene primers within the assay. To quantify the absolute abundance of each unique TCRbeta CDR3 rearrangement, sequence reads were collapsed and filtered. For each sample, productive Simpson clonality was calculated by taking the square root of Simpson's diversity index across productive rearrangements. Entries here come from immuneACCESS through TCRdb and include only in-frame sequences with V and J called. Some clones fail to appear in such tables; in the studies checked, an unresolved V gene covers under half of the shortfall, and the cause of the remainder is unknown. The DNA was the basis for D and trimming; V, J and clone size are from that table. For this sample the table gives roughly 200,000 clones, of which more than 75% were detected only once. Clones ranked in the top ten supply about 18% of the sample.

One collaborating source in Seattle enrolled patients during active infection and followed them longitudinally through the course of disease. The collaborating institutions used their own protocols to collect whole blood in K2EDTA tubes. Collaborator samples were shipped for TCRbeta analysis as frozen whole blood, isolated PBMCs, or DNA extracted from either sample type. General study outcomes and caveats: The quantity of clinical and demographic metadata differed by source and by participant and was supplied without curation.

Sequenced sample: peripheral blood. The rearranged chain carries TRBV7-3 and TRBJ2-6, and 9 junctional nucleotides match TRBD1. The TCR was taken from a person aged 70 to 80 with COVID-19, enrolled during active disease. The CDR3 is CASSADRGTAGANVLTF. The DNA sequence reads TGTGCCAGCAGCGCCGACAGGGGGACCGCTGGGGCCAACGTCCTGACTTTC.